Each of the 17 T cell receptor beta chains below was sequenced from the same sample in a study of shared T cell receptors in the human thymus. TCRdb's copy holds only in-frame clones and misses some; the assay was immunoSEQ multiplex PCR. The sample has 600,000 or so clones; about 90% are singletons. This sample was also put to use in a study of human thymus T cells.

Sequencing was performed on thymocytes. The source of these receptors is a boy under two years old with a congenital heart defect.

This chain uses TRBV7-9 with TRBJ2-1; D remains ambiguous. There are 11 residues in the CDR3. Trimming removed 5 bases from V and 9 bases from J, with 8 bases in between. Germline V CDR1 and CDR2: SEHNR, FQNEAQ (reference sequence). Written as DNA, the CDR3 is TGTGCCAGCAGCCCGTCGGGTGAGCAGTTCTTC. This encodes CASSPSGEQFF.

The rearrangement joins TRBV4-2 to TRBJ1-2, with D perhaps matching TRBD1 (6 bases). Per germline, CDR1 LGHNA and CDR2 YNFKEQ. This CDR3 has 14 residues. V gave up 8 bases and J gave up 6 bases, with 19 bases separating them. The CDR3 reads CASGGRGGGNGYTF. Here the CDR3 DNA reads TGTGCCAGCGGGGGCCGGGGGGGCGGTAATGGCTACACCTTC.

The chain has TRBV18 and TRBJ2-4, with TRBD1 matching over 7 bases. This CDR3 spans 14 amino acids. Germline assignment: CDR1 KGHSH and CDR2 LQKENI. Trimming at V came to 4 bases and at J to 4 bases, leaving 4 bases not matched to a gene. The CDR3 region has the DNA TGTGCCAGCTCACAAGAGGACAGGAAAAACATTCAGTACTTC. This codes for CASSQEDRKNIQYF.

J is TRBJ1-4 and V is TRBV5-8, with 7 nucleotides matching TRBD1. The germline V gene encodes CDR1 SGHTS and CDR2 YDEGEE. CDR3 size: 15 residues. The junction had 6 bases not matched to a gene; V was cut back by 4 bases and J by 3 bases. DNA for the CDR3: TGTGCCAGCAGCCGCGGACAGGACCCTAATGAAAAACTGTTTTTT. Translating it yields CASSRGQDPNEKLFF. The complete variable domain, with remaining parts taken from reference TRBV5-8 and TRBJ1-4, reads EAGVTQSPTHLIKTRGQQATLRCSPISGHTSVYWYQQALGLGLQFLLWYDEGEERNRGNFPPRFSGRQFPNYSSELNVNALELEDSALYLCASSRGQDPNEKLFFGSGTQLSVL.

The chain has TRBV5-4 and TRBJ1-6; TRBD1 agrees at 7 bases. Unmatched junction bases numbered 7, after V lost 1 base and J lost 6 bases. Germline loops: CDR1 SGHNT, CDR2 YYREEE (reference sequence). The CDR3 runs 16 residues. CDR3: CASSLSRTGFNSPLHF. CDR3 nucleotide sequence: TGTGCCAGCAGCTTGTCCCGGACAGGTTTTAATTCACCCCTCCACTTT.

There are a few counts of this clone. The chain couples TRBV9 to TRBJ2-2, with 12 bases identical to TRBD2. CDR1 and CDR2 (germline): SGDLS, YYNGEE. V lost 2 bases and J lost 6; bases outside the gene matches: 8. This CDR3 comprises 17 residues. CDR3 in amino acids: CASSVRLAGATPGELFF. The CDR3 region has the DNA TGTGCCAGCAGCGTCCGACTAGCGGGAGCCACTCCCGGGGAGCTGTTTTTT.

The chain uses TRBV7-9 and TRBJ2-7; 7 nucleotides align to TRBD1. CDR1 is SEHNR and CDR2 is FQNEAQ in the germline V gene (reference sequence). This CDR3 contains 15 residues. The V segment lost 8 bases and the J segment 1 base; nucleotides outside the gene matches: 11. The CDR3 region has the DNA TGTGCCAGCGATGAGGGGGCCGAAGGGTCCTACGAGCAGTACTTC. This sequence encodes CASDEGAEGSYEQYF.

This sequence joins TRBV6-5 and TRBJ2-5; 8 bases are a match to TRBD2. The CDR3 runs 14 residues. Germline V gene lookup returns CDR1 MNHEY and CDR2 SVGAGI. J was trimmed by 4 bases and V by 5 bases; bases with no gene match: 6. The CDR3 sequence is CASSKTSEAETQYF. The CDR3 bases are TGTGCCAGCAGTAAGACTAGCGAGGCAGAGACCCAGTACTTC.

The chain is built from TRBV28 and TRBJ2-7, with TRBD1 matching over 7 bases. In germline, CDR1 is MDHEN, CDR2 SYDVKM. The V segment lost 1 base and the J segment 7 bases; nucleotides outside the gene matches: 13. The CDR3 has 16 amino acids. This chain's CDR3 is CASSLSGTALSGEQYF. CDR3 coding DNA: TGTGCCAGCAGTTTATCGGGGACAGCGTTATCCGGGGAGCAGTACTTC. The complete variable domain, with remaining parts taken from reference TRBV28 and TRBJ2-7, reads DVKVTQSSRYLVKRTGEKVFLECVQDMDHENMFWYRQDPGLGLRLIYFSYDVKMKEKGDIPEGYSVSREKKERFSLILESASTNQTSMYLCASSLSGTALSGEQYFGPGTRLTVT.

V is TRBV14 and J is TRBJ1-1; 8 nucleotides match TRBD1. Germline V gene sequence: CDR1 SGHDN, CDR2 FVKESK. The CDR3 loop spans 18 amino acids. V was clipped by 0 bases and J by 2 bases; unmatched bases: 11. CDR3 residues: CASSQESKTGAENTEAFF. CDR3 in DNA: TGTGCCAGCAGCCAAGAAAGCAAGACAGGGGCTGAAAACACTGAAGCTTTCTTT.

The gene calls are TRBV5-1 and TRBJ2-7; D may be TRBD2 (5 bases). The CDR3 is 14 residues long. CDR1 is SGHRS, CDR2 YFSETQ, per germline. Trimming stripped 0 bases from V and 4 bases from J, with 11 bases between. The CDR3 reads CASSLAGVLYEQYF. The CDR3 DNA sequence: TGCGCCAGCAGCTTGGCCGGGGTCCTTTACGAGCAGTACTTC.

The CDR3 bases are TGCGCCAGCAGCCACCCCGGGACAGGGGCCGCACGGGGGTTCTTC. It specifies CASSHPGTGAARGFF. This chain links TRBV4-1 with TRBJ2-1, with 10 nucleotides matching TRBD1. The junction had 14 bases not matched to a gene; V was cut back by 3 bases and J by 15 bases. The CDR3 runs to 15 residues. Looked up from germline, CDR1 is MGHRA and CDR2 is YSYEKL.

The chain links TRBV28 to TRBJ2-1; 7 bases map to TRBD2. CDR1 is MDHEN and CDR2 is SYDVKM in the germline V gene. V shed 4 bases, J shed 7 bases, and the junction held 7 bases outside the gene matches. The CDR3 length is 14 residues. The CDR3 is CASSWGLIGNEQFF. CDR3 coding DNA: TGTGCCAGCAGTTGGGGACTAATAGGGAATGAGCAGTTCTTC.

CDR3 bases: TGTGCCAGCAGCCTCCCCGGGGGAGGCGGGGGGGCGTCGGATACGCAGTATTTT. Its protein product is CASSLPGGGGGASDTQYF. The chain carries TRBV14 and TRBJ2-3; 9 positions agree with TRBD2. V shed 4 bases and J 6 bases; nucleotides not matched to a gene: 17. The CDR3 is 18 amino acids. CDR1 SGHDN and CDR2 FVKESK come from the germline V gene.

The chain combines TRBV4-3 with TRBJ2-3; 11 bases align to TRBD2. V lost 1 base to trimming and J lost 4 bases; unmatched junction nucleotides: 13. This CDR3 has 19 residues. Germline values: CDR1 LGHNA, CDR2 YSLEER. CDR3 sequence: CASSQGVNQLAGVADTQYF. The CDR3 DNA is TGCGCCAGCAGCCAAGGGGTCAATCAACTAGCGGGAGTGGCAGATACGCAGTATTTT.

The V call is TRBV10-1, the J call TRBJ1-1, with D possibly TRBD1 on 6 matching bases. The CDR3 is made up of 14 amino acids. Germline CDR1 and CDR2: WNHNN and SYGVQD (reference sequence). Trimming removed 7 bases from V and 2 bases from J, with 14 bases in between. CDR3 amino acids: CASMDRPANTEAFF. CDR3 nucleotides: TGCGCCAGCATGGACAGACCCGCAAACACTGAAGCTTTCTTT.

The gene calls are TRBV18 and TRBJ1-4, with D tentatively TRBD1 (5 bases). Trimming pared 6 bases from V and 3 bases from J, leaving 14 bases between. This CDR3 is built from 15 residues. The germline V gene has CDR1 KGHSH and CDR2 LQKENI. The CDR3 is CASSPLETANEKLFF. The CDR3 DNA follows: TGTGCCAGCTCGCCGCTGGAGACAGCTAATGAAAAACTGTTTTTT. The full variable domain, completed using reference TRBV18 and TRBJ1-4, is NAGVMQNPRHLVRRRGQEARLRCSPMKGHSHVYWYRQLPEEGLKFMVYLQKENIIDESGMPKERFSAEFPKEGPSILRIQQVVRGDSAAYFCASSPLETANEKLFFGSGTQLSVL.